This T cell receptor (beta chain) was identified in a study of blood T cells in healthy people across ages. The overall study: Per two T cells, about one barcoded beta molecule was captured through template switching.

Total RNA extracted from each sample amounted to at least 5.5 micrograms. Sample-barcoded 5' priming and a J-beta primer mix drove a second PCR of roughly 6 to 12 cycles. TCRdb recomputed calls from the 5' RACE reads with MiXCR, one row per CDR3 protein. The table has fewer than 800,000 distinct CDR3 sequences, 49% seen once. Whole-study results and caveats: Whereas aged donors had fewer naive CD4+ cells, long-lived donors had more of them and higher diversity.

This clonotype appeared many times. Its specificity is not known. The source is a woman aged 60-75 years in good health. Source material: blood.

This CDR3 is CASSTDRGENIQYF. The CDR3 nucleotides are TGCGCCAGCAGCACGGACAGGGGTGAAAACATTCAGTACTTC. The chain recombines TRBV5-1 with TRBJ2-4, with 9 bases identical to TRBD1. Germline CDR1 SGHRS, CDR2 YFSETQ. CDR3 length: 14 amino acids. J was trimmed by 5 bases and V by 4 bases; bases with no gene match: 4.